This passage covers 20 T cell receptor beta chains from one sample sequenced in a study of shared clonotypes between healthy human individuals. Terminally differentiated effector memory CD45RA+ cells were excluded by CCR7 positive selection of CD45RO-negative cells. Profiling relied on immunoSEQ multiplex PCR, and the TCRdb table lists in-frame clones only, not all of them. The sample lists some 1,900,000 clones, approximately 94% occurring once. The material sequenced was naive CD8+ T cells sorted from blood. Receptor source: a man between 18 and 29 years old in good health.

This chain uses TRBV10-3 with TRBJ1-4, with D unclear. Trimming shortened V by 0 bases and J by 7 bases, and 12 bases separated the two germline ends. Germline CDR1 reads ENHRY; CDR2 reads SYGVKD. The CDR3 contains 15 residues. The DNA of the CDR3 is TGTGCCATCAGTGAGTCGATTTACGGGCTTGAAAAACTGTTTTTT. Translating it yields CAISESIYGLEKLFF.

This rearrangement joins TRBV4-1 to TRBJ2-1; D is unclear. V gave up 6 bases and J gave up 0 bases, with 12 bases separating them. The CDR3 has 15 residues. Germline values: CDR1 MGHRA, CDR2 YSYEKL. In DNA, the CDR3 is TGCGCCAGCAGTCCCTGGTGGCCCTCCTACAATGAGCAGTTCTTC. This codes for CASSPWWPSYNEQFF.

This chain links TRBV11-2 with TRBJ2-2; D gene unclear. The CDR3 has 14 amino acids. Germline V gene lookup returns CDR1 SGHAT and CDR2 FQNNGV. Trimming removed 2 bases from V and 5 bases from J, with 9 bases in between. The chain's CDR3 is CASSLTIGTGELFF. DNA for the CDR3: TGTGCCAGCAGCTTAACGATCGGGACCGGGGAGCTGTTTTTT.

The J gene is TRBJ1-1, the V gene TRBV5-4; D might be TRBD1 (5 bases). V lost 4 bases and J 4 bases, leaving 14 bases between the germline ends. There are 14 residues in the CDR3. Per germline, CDR1 SGHNT and CDR2 YYREEE (reference sequence). This CDR3 is CASSPTWGGTEAFF. CDR3 bases: TGTGCCAGCAGCCCAACGTGGGGCGGCACTGAAGCTTTCTTT.

The chain employs TRBV6-5 and TRBJ2-7; tentatively, D is TRBD2 (6 bases). The CDR3 has 13 amino acids. Per germline, CDR1 MNHEY and CDR2 SVGAGI. V was clipped by 2 bases and J by 7 bases, with 12 bases between them. The CDR3 loop reads CASSYVPSAEQYF. The CDR3 DNA follows: TGTGCCAGCAGTTACGTACCTAGCGCGGAGCAGTACTTC.

The rearrangement links TRBV11-2 to TRBJ1-3, with unresolved D. The CDR3 has 14 amino acids. Germline CDR1 and CDR2: SGHAT and FQNNGV. With 6 bases removed from V and 0 bases from J, the gap between germline ends came to 9 bases. CDR3 DNA: TGTGCCAGCAGAGGGTTGTTCTCTGGAAACACCATATATTTT. Translated, it gives CASRGLFSGNTIYF.

The genes are TRBV5-5 and TRBJ1-4; the D is unclear. Germline CDR1 is SGHKS and CDR2 is YYEKEE (reference sequence). The CDR3 contains 15 residues. Trimming shortened V by 0 bases and J by 5 bases, and 11 bases separated the two germline ends. CDR3 DNA: TGTGCCAGCAGCTTGGACCCGGGTTCGAATGAAAAACTGTTTTTT. Its translation is CASSLDPGSNEKLFF.

The V and J genes are TRBV6-1 and TRBJ2-7; a possible D gene is TRBD1 (5 bases). This CDR3 spans 14 amino acids. Germline-derived CDR1 and CDR2 are MNHNS and SASEGT. Trimming stripped 7 bases from V and 0 bases from J, with 13 bases between. CDR3 amino acids: CASTLRQSSYEQYF. The DNA for the CDR3 is TGTGCCAGCACCCTTCGACAGAGCTCCTACGAGCAGTACTTC.

The gene calls are TRBV19 and TRBJ2-1; 14 bases fit TRBD2. The V gene end was trimmed by 8 bases and the J gene end by 9 bases; junction bases not matched to a gene: 3. The CDR3 is 13 amino acids. Germline CDR1 reads LNHDA; CDR2 reads SQIVND (reference sequence). The CDR3 nucleotides read TGTGCCAGTGGACTAGCGGGAGGCATTGAGCAGTTCTTC. Encoded protein: CASGLAGGIEQFF. Together with reference TRBV19 and TRBJ2-1, the CDR3 gives the full variable domain: DGGITQSPKYLFRKEGQNVTLSCEQNLNHDAMYWYRQDPGQGLRLIYYSQIVNDFQKGDIAEGYSVSREKKESFPLTVTSAQKNPTAFYLCASGLAGGIEQFFGPGTRLTVL.

This chain connects TRBV4-1 to TRBJ2-7; 7 nucleotides match TRBD1. V shed 0 bases, J shed 2 bases, and the junction held 4 bases outside the gene matches. Germline V CDR1 and CDR2: MGHRA, YSYEKL. The CDR3 runs 15 residues. In nucleotides, the CDR3 is TGCGCCAGCAGCCAAGATGGGACAGATCCCTACGAGCAGTACTTC. Its translation is CASSQDGTDPYEQYF.

The chain combines TRBV19 with TRBJ2-3; D is ambiguous. The CDR3 extends over 14 amino acids. CDR1 is LNHDA and CDR2 is SQIVND in the germline V gene (reference sequence). V lost 4 bases and J 2 bases, leaving 10 bases between the germline ends. CDR3 protein: CASSTYGYTDTQYF. DNA of the CDR3: TGTGCCAGTAGTACCTACGGGTACACAGATACGCAGTATTTT.

V gene TRBV27 combines with J gene TRBJ2-1; 7 nucleotides align to TRBD2. Germline loops: CDR1 MNHEY, CDR2 SMNVEV (reference sequence). V was pared by 1 base and J by 2 bases, with 11 bases of the junction left unmatched. There are 18 residues in the CDR3. The CDR3 loop reads CASSLYGPGAGAYNEQFF. CDR3 DNA sequence: TGTGCCAGCAGTTTATACGGCCCAGGTGCGGGAGCCTACAATGAGCAGTTCTTC.

V and J are TRBV12-5 and TRBJ1-2; D might be TRBD1 (5 bases). CDR1 is LGHNT and CDR2 is FRNRAP in the germline V gene. Deletions cut 1 base from V and 5 bases from J, with 14 bases between. The CDR3 contains 15 residues. CDR3 sequence reads: CASGLAGTAQYGYTF. The CDR3 coding sequence is TGTGCTAGTGGTTTGGCCGGGACCGCGCAATATGGCTACACCTTC. Using reference TRBV12-5 and TRBJ1-2 for the parts outside the CDR3, the full variable domain is DARVTQTPRHKVTEMGQEVTMRCQPILGHNTVFWYRQTMMQGLELLAYFRNRAPLDDSGMPKDRFSAEMPDATLATLKIQPSEPRDSAVYFCASGLAGTAQYGYTFGSGTRLTVV.

As DNA, the CDR3 is TGTGCCAGCAGTGAGGGTGCAGGGGCCAACGTCCTGACTTTC. Its translation: CASSEGAGANVLTF. J is TRBJ2-6 and V is TRBV25-1; D unclear. The V end was cut by 3 bases, the J end by 4 bases, with 7 bases between. CDR1 is MGHDK, CDR2 SYGVNS, per germline. CDR3 length: 14 amino acids.

A remark on this clone: A junction boundary mismatches the germline segment, possibly from a read error. The sample contains more than one DNA sequence encoding this CDR3. The rearrangement uses TRBV7-9 and TRBJ1-2, with no clear D. Germline V lookup: CDR1 SEHNR, CDR2 FQNEAQ (reference sequence). The CDR3 is 13 residues long. The CDR3 coding sequence is TGTGCCAGCAGCCTAGCGGGGAACTATGGCTACACCTTC. Its translation is CASSLAGNYGYTF.

This chain links TRBV4-3 with TRBJ2-3, with D perhaps assigned TRBD1 or TRBD2 (6 bases each). The CDR3 has 17 amino acids. V was shortened by 0 bases and J by 3 bases, with 16 bases between the two germline ends. The germline V gene encodes CDR1 LGHNA and CDR2 YSLEER. The CDR3 region has the DNA TGCGCCAGCAGCCAAGACCGACGGGGGCTAGGGACAGATACGCAGTATTTT. As protein: CASSQDRRGLGTDTQYF.

This chain links TRBV7-9 with TRBJ2-2; no clear D. Germline V gene lookup returns CDR1 SEHNR and CDR2 FQNEAQ (reference sequence). V was shortened by 9 bases and J by 2 bases, with 10 bases between the two germline ends. CDR3 size: 13 residues. CDR3 loop: CAREPINTGELFF. The CDR3 DNA is TGTGCCAGGGAGCCCATCAACACCGGGGAGCTGTTTTTT.

This chain links TRBV2 with TRBJ2-2, with 8 bases fitting TRBD2. CDR1 and CDR2 (germline): SNHLY, FYNNEI. This CDR3 contains 16 residues. V was pared by 3 bases and J by 2 bases, with 5 bases of the junction left unmatched. The chain's CDR3 is CASSDRLASNTGELFF. The CDR3, as DNA: TGTGCCAGCAGTGATCGACTAGCGAGCAACACCGGGGAGCTGTTTTTT.

V usage is TRBV4-1 and J usage is TRBJ2-5, with 10 bases identical to TRBD1. Per germline, CDR1 MGHRA and CDR2 YSYEKL. The CDR3 spans 15 residues. V trimming: 5 bases; J trimming: 4 bases; junction bases outside the gene matches: 7. The CDR3 region has the DNA TGCGCCAGCAGCACCCGGGACAGGGGTGGAGAGACCCAGTACTTC. Its protein is CASSTRDRGGETQYF.

This chain links TRBV29-1 with TRBJ2-7; 8 nucleotides line up with TRBD1. Germline CDR1 is SQVTM and CDR2 is ANQGSEA. The CDR3 consists of 12 residues. With V trimmed by 6 bases and J by 6 bases, 7 bases remained unmatched. The CDR3 loop is CSVCGQGGEQYF. In nucleotides, the CDR3 is TGCAGCGTCTGCGGACAGGGTGGCGAGCAGTACTTC.